This T cell receptor beta chain was retrieved from a study of cytomegalovirus exposure and HLA in healthy donors. Study in general: Of around 410 genotyped donors, 80% to 85% grouped in the Caucasian-associated ancestry cluster.

Whole-study findings and limits: The study flagged about 160 TCR beta chains as cytomegalovirus-associated.

In its sample, this clone was seen a few times. Its specificity is unknown. Trimming stripped 5 bases from V and 6 bases from J, with 21 bases between. Looked up from germline, CDR1 is SGHVS and CDR2 is FNYEAQ. This CDR3 contains 16 residues. Researchers ran the PCR with 60 Vbeta and 13 Jbeta primers. In the original processing: A follow-up analysis tallied 65 million to 80 million unique TCR beta chains, about 11 million shared. Only in-frame clones appear in the TCRdb table, and some are missing; sequencing was by immunoSEQ multiplex PCR. That table supplies the V and J calls and clone size; D and trimming were determined from the DNA. The table has 130,000 or so clones, approximately 70% seen once.

This chain links TRBV7-6 with TRBJ2-3, with D maybe TRBD1 (6 bases). This TCR was sampled from a woman aged 60-70 years in good health and CMV-seronegative. The sequenced material came from PBMCs. The CDR3 nucleotides read TGTGCCAGCAGCCTAACAGGGTTCGGGGCAGGGGATACGCAGTATTTT. This sequence encodes CASSLTGFGAGDTQYF. Full variable domain (outside the CDR3, taken from reference TRBV7-6 and TRBJ2-3): GAGVSQSPRYKVTKRGQDVALRCDPISGHVSLYWYRQALGQGPEFLTYFNYEAQQDKSGLPNDRFSAERPEGSISTLTIQRTEQRDSAMYRCASSLTGFGAGDTQYFGPGTRLTVL.